This TCR beta chain emerged from a study of blood T cell repertoires in COVID-19. In the study overall: From the United States, Italy and Spain came samples of acute and convalescent COVID-19. The cDNA or gDNA used as material had been derived from T cells, B-cell-depleted T cells, or PBMCs.

The germline V gene has CDR1 SGHTS and CDR2 YDEGEE. Germline trimming cut 6 bases from V and 4 bases from J; bases unmatched to any gene: 5. The CDR3 loop spans 13 amino acids. Sequenced by immunoSEQ multiplex PCR; TCRdb stores in-frame clones only, minus some. The table has over 250,000 clones, more than 75% seen once; the top ten hold about 9.2%. What was sequenced was peripheral blood. The chain carries TRBV5-8 and TRBJ2-3; 7 bases are a match to TRBD1. The clonotype originates from a middle-aged man who had recovered from COVID-19. CDR3 coding DNA: TGTGCCAGCACCGACAGGGCCCCAGATACGCAGTATTTT. Protein: CASTDRAPDTQYF.